This T cell receptor beta chain was sequenced for a study of blood T cell repertoires in COVID-19. Study-level background: The United States, Italy and Spain provided the acute and convalescent COVID-19 samples.

This clone is a singleton in its sample. Per the original methods: Estimation of nucleated cell counts relied on the amplification of reference gene primers. The data were produced by immunoSEQ multiplex PCR, yet TCRdb's version contains in-frame clones alone and is incomplete. The DNA was the basis for D and trimming; V, J and clone size are from that table. This repertoire shows roughly 150,000 clones, around 90% found once; its top ten account for about 5%. The J segment lost 5 bases and the V segment lost 0 bases, leaving 11 bases of the junction unmatched. The CDR3 contains 18 residues. Per germline, CDR1 MGHRA and CDR2 YSYEKL.

This sequence was found in a human donor in a cohort sampled during active COVID-19. The rearrangement uses TRBV4-1 and TRBJ2-5; 11 bases are a match to TRBD2. Sequencing input: peripheral blood. The CDR3 DNA follows: TGCGCCAGCAGCCAAGATACTAGCGGGAGTGGGCTTACGGAGACCCAGTACTTC. Translation gives CASSQDTSGSGLTETQYF.